Shown below are 21 T cell receptor beta chains from a single sample sequenced in a study of OX40 agonist ivuxolimab in advanced cancers. Clones were sequenced by immunoSEQ multiplex PCR, and TCRdb holds only the in-frame ones, with some missing. The top ten hold 3% of the sample, which has tens of thousands of clones, 80% to 85% seen once. Sequencing used CD4+ or CD8+ T cells sorted from blood, obtained in a trial of the OX40 agonist ivuxolimab. These receptors were collected from an adult with an advanced solid tumor such as melanoma, head and neck, liver or kidney cancer.

The chain employs TRBV4-1 and TRBJ1-1; TRBD1 might be the D (5 bases). The CDR3 extends over 14 amino acids. V lost 3 bases to trimming and J lost 6 bases, with 14 bases between them. Germline V gene sequence: CDR1 MGHRA, CDR2 YSYEKL. The CDR3: CASSHESGFPEAFF. CDR3 sequence (DNA): TGCGCCAGCAGCCATGAGTCAGGGTTCCCTGAAGCTTTCTTT.

This chain connects TRBV14 to TRBJ1-6; unclear D gene. The CDR3 has 15 amino acids. Trimming pared 8 bases from V and 0 bases from J, leaving 11 bases between. Germline V gene sequence: CDR1 SGHDN, CDR2 FVKESK. CDR3 nucleotides: TGTGCCAGCCGAAGTGTGAGCTCCTATAATTCACCCCTCCACTTT. The encoded protein is CASRSVSSYNSPLHF.

This clone was detected once. This chain uses TRBV11-2 with TRBJ2-7, with D tentatively TRBD1 (6 bases). Trimming shortened V by 7 bases and J by 1 base, and 20 bases separated the two germline ends. This CDR3 has 16 residues. Germline CDR1 reads SGHAT; CDR2 reads FQNNGV. CDR3 residues: CASKRSAAGASYEQYF. The DNA for the CDR3 is TGTGCCAGCAAACGTAGTGCGGCAGGGGCATCCTACGAGCAGTACTTC. The entire variable domain, with the rest obtained from reference TRBV11-2 and TRBJ2-7, is as follows: EAGVAQSPRYKIIEKRQSVAFWCNPISGHATLYWYQQILGQGPKLLIQFQNNGVVDDSQLPKDRFSAERLKGVDSTLKIQPAKLEDSAVYLCASKRSAAGASYEQYFGPGTRLTVT.

The chain employs TRBV7-2 and TRBJ1-6; D not certain. Germline V gives CDR1 SGHTA, CDR2 FQGNSA. This CDR3 is built from 15 residues. Trimming cost V 0 bases and J 6 bases, with 9 bases left between them. CDR3 sequence: CASSLATTPNSPLHF. CDR3 nucleotide sequence: TGTGCCAGCAGCTTAGCCACAACCCCTAATTCACCCCTCCACTTT.

This rearrangement joins TRBV5-6 to TRBJ1-1; no reliable D call. V lost 4 bases and J lost 1, with 8 bases in between. The CDR3 length is 13 residues. Germline V CDR1 and CDR2: SGHDT, YYEEEE. CDR3 in DNA: TGTGCCAGCAGCCCCACGGGGAACACTGAAGCTTTCTTT. It encodes CASSPTGNTEAFF.

The chain combines TRBV5-5 with TRBJ2-5; D may be TRBD1 or TRBD2 (6 bases each). V gave up 4 bases and J gave up 1 base, with 8 bases separating them. Germline V gives CDR1 SGHKS, CDR2 YYEKEE (reference sequence). The CDR3 is 13 residues long. The CDR3 nucleotides are TGTGCCAGCAGCAAGGGGGGCCAAGAGACCCAGTACTTC. It yields the protein CASSKGGQETQYF.

The rearrangement links TRBV7-9 to TRBJ1-1; 7 bases align to TRBD1. Germline lookup yields CDR1 SEHNR and CDR2 FQNEAQ (reference sequence). This CDR3 spans 16 amino acids. V was pared by 6 bases and J by 2 bases, with 12 bases of the junction left unmatched. CDR3 amino acids: CASSRASGTANTEAFF. DNA of the CDR3: TGTGCCAGCAGTCGAGCCTCCGGGACAGCAAACACTGAAGCTTTCTTT.

This sequence joins TRBV19 and TRBJ2-5, with 8 positions matching TRBD2. J gave up 9 bases and V 10 bases, and 19 bases lay outside the gene matches. Germline CDR1 is LNHDA and CDR2 is SQIVND (reference sequence). This CDR3 is 15 amino acids long. In DNA form, the CDR3 reads TGTGCCACCGGTGCCACCGGGGGGGCAGGGTTTGCCCAGTACTTC. It translates to CATGATGGAGFAQYF.

The chain joins TRBV6-1 to TRBJ1-6, with a tentative D call TRBD1 (6 bases). This CDR3 region has 14 residues. V was cut by 5 bases and J by 8 bases, with 13 bases left in between. Germline values: CDR1 MNHNS, CDR2 SASEGT. The CDR3 region has the DNA TGTGCCAGCAGTTCCTACAGGGATGATTCACCCCTCCACTTT. Protein: CASSSYRDDSPLHF.

The CDR3: CATRGSQETQYF. Here the CDR3 DNA reads TGTGCCACGCGGGGGTCCCAAGAGACCCAGTACTTC. V gene TRBV15 combines with J gene TRBJ2-5, with 7 nucleotides matching TRBD2. The CDR3 runs to 12 residues. The junction had 2 bases not matched to a gene; V was cut back by 9 bases and J by 1 base. Germline-derived CDR1 and CDR2 are LNHNV and YYDKDF (reference sequence).

This chain connects TRBV15 to TRBJ1-1; unclear D gene. The ends were cut back, 1 base at V and 2 bases at J, with 17 bases in the middle. The CDR3 consists of 17 residues. Germline V gene data show CDR1 as LNHNV and CDR2 as YYDKDF (reference sequence). Written as DNA, the CDR3 is TGTGCCACCAGCAGAGGCCTAACGCGGACGGATAACACTGAAGCTTTCTTT. This translates into CATSRGLTRTDNTEAFF.

V usage is TRBV6-1 and J usage is TRBJ2-5; 8 bases match TRBD2. The CDR3 loop spans 17 amino acids. Germline V gene lookup returns CDR1 MNHNS and CDR2 SASEGT. V dropped 1 base and J dropped 1; count of bases not matched to a gene: 8. CDR3 in amino acids: CASSEGWAGGRQETQYF. The CDR3, as DNA: TGTGCCAGCAGTGAAGGTTGGGCGGGGGGCCGCCAAGAGACCCAGTACTTC.

The V and J genes are TRBV4-3 and TRBJ1-2, with a weak D call TRBD1 (6 bases). This CDR3 region has 15 residues. Trimming pared 4 bases from V and 0 bases from J, leaving 12 bases between. The germline gives CDR1 LGHNA, CDR2 YSLEER. CDR3 nucleotide sequence: TGCGCCAGCAGCCCCGGACAGTCTACTAACTATGGCTACACCTTC. It yields the protein CASSPGQSTNYGYTF.

The chain joins TRBV20-1 to TRBJ1-2; 7 nucleotides match TRBD1. This CDR3 contains 11 residues. Germline values: CDR1 DFQATT, CDR2 SNEGSKA (reference sequence). V lost 5 bases, J lost 8 bases, and 5 bases stayed unmatched. The CDR3 here is CSAPTGNGYTF. For the CDR3, the DNA is TGCAGTGCTCCGACAGGGAACGGCTACACCTTC.

This clone has a single count. The chain is built from TRBV5-1 and TRBJ2-5; D tentatively reads TRBD1 or TRBD2 (5 bases each). Trimming took 0 bases from V and 1 from J, leaving 13 bases between them. Germline V gene lookup returns CDR1 SGHRS and CDR2 YFSETQ. The CDR3 runs to 16 residues. The CDR3 sequence: CASSLVPGGGQETQYF. As DNA, the CDR3 is TGCGCCAGCAGCTTGGTCCCAGGTGGGGGCCAAGAGACCCAGTACTTC.

In its sample, this clone ranks as medium-sized. This rearrangement joins TRBV10-2 to TRBJ1-5, with a tentative D call TRBD1 (5 bases). The germline V gene encodes CDR1 WSHSY and CDR2 SAAADI. The CDR3 spans 16 residues. V was trimmed by 0 bases and J by 4 bases, leaving 13 bases between them. CDR3 protein: CASSESQGIGNQPQHF. CDR3 DNA sequence: TGCGCCAGCAGTGAGTCCCAGGGTATTGGGAATCAGCCCCAGCATTTT.

The CDR3 region is CASSHTRRRGSRETQYF. In DNA form, the CDR3 reads TGTGCCAGCAGCCACACAAGACGGCGGGGGTCCCGGGAGACCCAGTACTTC. V usage is TRBV5-8 and J usage is TRBJ2-5, with 7 bases aligning to TRBD2. This CDR3 spans 17 amino acids. J was trimmed by 5 bases and V by 4 bases; bases with no gene match: 17. Per the germline V gene, CDR1 is SGHTS and CDR2 is YDEGEE.

The rearrangement joins TRBV7-9 to TRBJ2-1, with D perhaps TRBD1 (5 bases). The V end lost 3 bases, the J end lost 9 bases, and 12 bases lay between the germline ends. The CDR3 has 13 amino acids. Germline V gene sequence: CDR1 SEHNR, CDR2 FQNEAQ (reference sequence). The CDR3 nucleotides read TGTGCCAGCAGCTTTCAGGGAATCGGTGAGCAGTTCTTC. Translating it yields CASSFQGIGEQFF.

The chain uses TRBV7-9 and TRBJ1-5; tentative D call: TRBD1 (5 bases). V was clipped by 4 bases and J by 0 bases, with 16 bases between them. Germline V gene data show CDR1 as SEHNR and CDR2 as FQNEAQ (reference sequence). CDR3 length equals 17 residues. As DNA, the CDR3 is TGTGCCAGCAGCTCCTACAAAGGGACGGCTAGCAATCAGCCCCAGCATTTT. It translates to CASSSYKGTASNQPQHF. The whole variable domain, filled in from reference TRBV7-9 and TRBJ1-5, reads DTGVSQNPRHKITKRGQNVTFRCDPISEHNRLYWYRQTLGQGPEFLTYFQNEAQLEKSRLLSDRFSAERPKGSFSTLEIQRTEQGDSAMYLCASSSYKGTASNQPQHFGDGTRLSIL.

The chain recombines TRBV18 with TRBJ1-1; D gene uncertain. CDR1 KGHSH and CDR2 LQKENI come from the germline V gene. Trimming stripped 2 bases from V and 1 base from J, with 8 bases between. The CDR3 extends over 14 amino acids. DNA for the CDR3: TGTGCCAGCTCACCAGTCCTCCCGAACACTGAAGCTTTCTTT. Its protein is CASSPVLPNTEAFF.

The chain carries TRBV6-8 and TRBJ1-1; the match to TRBD1 covers 8 bases. V was clipped by 7 bases and J by 4 bases; unmatched bases: 8. Germline CDR1 reads MNHGY; CDR2 reads SAAAGT. The CDR3 spans 14 residues. For the CDR3, the DNA is TGTGCCAGCACCCAGACAGGGGTCGGCACTGAAGCTTTCTTT. It codes for CASTQTGVGTEAFF.